Listed below are T cell receptor beta chains from one sample, sequenced in a study of PD-1 blockade in classical Hodgkin lymphoma. The data were produced by immunoSEQ multiplex PCR, yet TCRdb's version contains in-frame clones alone and is incomplete. Of some 41,000 clones listed, roughly three quarters are singletons. This sample comprised peripheral blood mononuclear cells (PBMCs), obtained before the second cycle of nivolumab. These TCRs come from a human donor with classical Hodgkin lymphoma. Each CDR3 is given with its conserved first and last residue. The order of the fields is J gene, D gene, clone size, V gene, CDR3 protein, CDR3 DNA. A D gene is named only where the DNA matches it firmly. Expanded clones are given a class, and other clones once, few, many or no size at all.

J gene: TRBJ1-1; D gene: .; clone size: few; V gene: TRBV18; CDR3 protein: CASSPASGDTEAFF; CDR3 DNA: TGTGCCAGCTCCCCCGCGTCCGGGGACACTGAAGCTTTCTTT
J gene: TRBJ1-1; D gene: .; clone size: .; V gene: TRBV7-9; CDR3 protein: CASSFFQPNTEAFF; CDR3 DNA: TGTGCCAGCAGCTTCTTCCAACCTAACACTGAAGCTTTCTTT
J gene: TRBJ2-5; D gene: TRBD1; clone size: .; V gene: TRBV30; CDR3 protein: CAWSVGQALETQYF; CDR3 DNA: TGTGCCTGGAGTGTGGGACAGGCGTTAGAGACCCAGTACTTC
J gene: TRBJ1-1; D gene: .; clone size: .; V gene: TRBV29-1; CDR3 protein: CSARVTAEAFF; CDR3 DNA: TGCAGCGCTCGGGTTACCGCTGAAGCTTTCTTT
J gene: TRBJ1-6; D gene: TRBD1; clone size: .; V gene: TRBV30; CDR3 protein: CAWSVPRTGGRALHF; CDR3 DNA: TGTGCCTGGAGTGTCCCCCGGACAGGCGGCAGAGCCCTCCACTTT
J gene: TRBJ2-1; D gene: TRBD2; clone size: .; V gene: TRBV7-9; CDR3 protein: CASSSWTSGGLGEQFF; CDR3 DNA: TGTGCCAGCAGCTCCTGGACTAGCGGGGGGCTCGGTGAGCAGTTCTTC
J gene: TRBJ1-2; D gene: .; clone size: few; V gene: TRBV13; CDR3 protein: CASSLGRSDPIYGYTF; CDR3 DNA: TGTGCCAGCAGCTTAGGTCGGTCTGACCCGATTTATGGCTACACCTTC
J gene: TRBJ2-5; D gene: TRBD1; clone size: .; V gene: TRBV14; CDR3 protein: CASSQEHRGKSETQYF; CDR3 DNA: TGTGCCAGCAGCCAAGAGCACAGGGGGAAGTCAGAGACCCAGTACTTC
J gene: TRBJ2-1; D gene: .; clone size: .; V gene: TRBV5-1; CDR3 protein: CASSLAQTTYNEQFF; CDR3 DNA: TGCGCCAGCAGCTTGGCCCAGACTACCTACAATGAGCAGTTCTTC
J gene: TRBJ1-5; D gene: .; clone size: .; V gene: TRBV27; CDR3 protein: CASSPPEGNQPQHF; CDR3 DNA: TGTGCCAGCAGTCCCCCGGAGGGTAATCAGCCCCAGCATTTT
J gene: TRBJ1-5; D gene: TRBD1; clone size: .; V gene: TRBV19; CDR3 protein: CASSMTGWNNNQPQHF; CDR3 DNA: TGTGCCAGTAGTATGACAGGGTGGAATAACAATCAGCCCCAGCATTTT
J gene: TRBJ2-1; D gene: TRBD2; clone size: .; V gene: TRBV30; CDR3 protein: CACTGTSPIF; CDR3 DNA: TGTGCCTGCACCGGGACTAGTCCAATCTTC
J gene: TRBJ2-3; D gene: .; clone size: .; V gene: TRBV12-2; CDR3 protein: CASGTGGSDTQYF; CDR3 DNA: TGTGCCAGCGGGACAGGGGGTTCAGATACGCAGTATTTT
J gene: TRBJ2-1; D gene: TRBD2; clone size: .; V gene: TRBV7-9; CDR3 protein: CASSLVELAGVEQFF; CDR3 DNA: TGTGCCAGCAGCTTAGTAGAACTAGCGGGAGTTGAGCAGTTCTTC
J gene: TRBJ2-4; D gene: .; clone size: few; V gene: TRBV9; CDR3 protein: CASSLSEAKNIQYF; CDR3 DNA: TGTGCCAGCAGCCTATCCGAAGCCAAAAACATTCAGTACTTC
J gene: TRBJ2-7; D gene: .; clone size: few; V gene: TRBV7-8; CDR3 protein: CASSRRQDEQYF; CDR3 DNA: TGTGCCAGCAGCCGACGACAAGACGAGCAGTACTTC